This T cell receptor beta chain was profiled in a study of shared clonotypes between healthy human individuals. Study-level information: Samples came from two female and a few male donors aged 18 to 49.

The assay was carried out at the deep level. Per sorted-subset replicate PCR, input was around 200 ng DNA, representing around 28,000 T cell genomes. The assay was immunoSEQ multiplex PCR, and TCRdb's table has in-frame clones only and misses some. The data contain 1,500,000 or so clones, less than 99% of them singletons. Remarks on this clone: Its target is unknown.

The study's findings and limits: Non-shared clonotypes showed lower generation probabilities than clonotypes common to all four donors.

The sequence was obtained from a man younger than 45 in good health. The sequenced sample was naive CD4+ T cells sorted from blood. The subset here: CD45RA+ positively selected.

CDR3 region: CASTTLWQNSYEQYF. The CDR3 nucleotides are TGTGCCAGCACCACTCTTTGGCAAAACTCCTACGAGCAGTACTTC. The rearrangement links TRBV6-5 to TRBJ2-7; D unclear. CDR1 MNHEY and CDR2 SVGAGI come from the germline V gene. Trimming took 7 bases from V and 0 from J, leaving 16 bases between them. The CDR3 covers 15 residues.